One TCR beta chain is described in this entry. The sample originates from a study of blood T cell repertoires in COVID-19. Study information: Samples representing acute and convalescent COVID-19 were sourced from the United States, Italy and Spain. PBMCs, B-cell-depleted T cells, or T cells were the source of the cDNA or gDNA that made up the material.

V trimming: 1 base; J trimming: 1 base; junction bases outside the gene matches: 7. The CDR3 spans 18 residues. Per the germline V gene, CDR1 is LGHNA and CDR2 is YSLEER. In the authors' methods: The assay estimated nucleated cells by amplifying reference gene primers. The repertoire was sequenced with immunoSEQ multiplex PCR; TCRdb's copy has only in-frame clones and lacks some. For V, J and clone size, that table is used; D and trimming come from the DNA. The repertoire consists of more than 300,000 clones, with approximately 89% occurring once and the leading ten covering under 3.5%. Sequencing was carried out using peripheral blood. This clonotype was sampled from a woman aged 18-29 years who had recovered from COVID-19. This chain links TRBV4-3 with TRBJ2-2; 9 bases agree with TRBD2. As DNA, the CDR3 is TGCGCCAGCAGCCAAGGAAGACTAGCGGACATGAACACCGGGGAGCTGTTTTTT. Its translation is CASSQGRLADMNTGELFF.